These 6 T cell receptor beta chains came from one sample sequenced in a study of cytomegalovirus exposure and HLA in healthy donors (dated by TCRdb to about 2017). Library generation was performed with the immunoSEQ multiplex PCR assay. The multiplex PCR relied on a mix of 60 forward primers for TCR Vbeta segments and 13 reverse primers for TCR Jbeta segments. The table was pulled from immuneACCESS by TCRdb, which kept in-frame rearrangements only. Such tables lose some clones; where checked, under half of the loss comes from unresolved V genes, and the rest has no known cause. The sample table contains nearly 80,000 clones; only one count was recorded for roughly 80% of them. The ten most abundant clones make up less than 25% of the sample. Sequenced input: PBMCs. The receptors stem from a woman aged 40 to 55 in good health and CMV-seropositive.

J is TRBJ2-5 and V is TRBV5-4; D possibly corresponds to TRBD1 (5 bases). V gave up 4 bases and J gave up 1 base, with 11 bases separating them. There are 14 residues in the CDR3. The germline gives CDR1 SGHNT, CDR2 YYREEE (reference sequence). The CDR3 region is CASSLDRFQETQYF. The CDR3 bases are TGTGCCAGCAGCCTCGACAGATTCCAAGAGACCCAGTACTTC.

V gene TRBV6-6 combines with J gene TRBJ2-7, with 11 nucleotides matching TRBD1. The junction had 12 bases not matched to a gene; V was cut back by 6 bases and J by 5 bases. Germline V lookup: CDR1 MNHNY, CDR2 SVGAGI (reference sequence). The CDR3 spans 16 residues. The CDR3 DNA follows: TGTGCCAGCAGCCCGATCAGGGGGACAGGGGGGAACGAGCAGTACTTC. Its translation is CASSPIRGTGGNEQYF.

This clone was seen just once. The chain is built from TRBV5-1 and TRBJ1-1; D ambiguous. This CDR3 spans 13 amino acids. The germline V and J ends were trimmed by 5 bases and 0 bases, with 8 bases remaining between them. The germline V gene encodes CDR1 SGHRS and CDR2 YFSETQ. CDR3 DNA: TGCGCCAGCAGTTCGCAGTTGAACACTGAAGCTTTCTTT. As protein: CASSSQLNTEAFF.

As DNA, the CDR3 is TGTGCCAGCAGTTACTCGGGACAGGGGGCCACTGAAGCTTTCTTT. Its protein is CASSYSGQGATEAFF. J is TRBJ1-1 and V is TRBV6-6, with 12 bases aligning to TRBD1. The CDR3 has 15 residues. In germline, CDR1 is MNHNY, CDR2 SVGAGI (reference sequence). The V gene end was trimmed by 0 bases and the J gene end by 4 bases; junction bases not matched to a gene: 0.

The V call is TRBV11-2, the J call TRBJ1-1; 7 nucleotides match TRBD1. The CDR3 contains 16 residues. J gave up 2 bases and V 1 base, and 7 bases lay outside the gene matches. Per the germline V gene, CDR1 is SGHAT and CDR2 is FQNNGV. CDR3 sequence: CASSLGPGQTNTEAFF. CDR3 in DNA: TGTGCCAGCAGCTTAGGCCCGGGACAGACAAACACTGAAGCTTTCTTT.

Points on this clone: A junction end diverges from the germline sequence, so it may reflect a read error. This chain links TRBV29-1 with TRBJ2-1; tentatively, D is TRBD1 (6 bases). The CDR3 is 15 residues long. Germline values: CDR1 SQVTM, CDR2 ANQGSEA. The CDR3 protein is CSVQEVGGSYNEQFF. CDR3 nucleotide sequence: TGCAGCGTTCAAGAGGTAGGGGGATCCTACAATGAGCAGTTCTTC.